This TCR beta chain derives from a study of T cells in Graves' hyperthyroidism and ophthalmopathy. The study excluded patients with uncontrolled infection, other autoimmune disease, pregnancy or lactation. Template material for amplifying TCR beta CDR3 regions consisted of RNA transcripts. When the TCR CDR3 underwent first-round RT-PCR, the HTBI primer set was used. TCRdb re-called the multiplex PCR reads through MiXCR, storing one row per CDR3 protein. The sample records around 660,000 distinct CDR3 sequences, approximately 42% being singletons. On this clonotype itself: Its antigen is not known.

Overall study results and limits: Most thyroid-expanded clonotypes above 0.001 were also found in blood. Ophthalmopathy was separated from stable hyperthyroidism by a 13 V-J model.

Germline V gene data show CDR1 as DFQATT and CDR2 as SNEGSKA (reference sequence). This CDR3 has 14 residues. Trimming removed 0 bases from V and 5 bases from J, with 13 bases in between. The sequence was collected from an adult man with Graves' disease, either hyperthyroidism or ophthalmopathy (not recorded which). The sample taken for sequencing was peripheral blood or thyroid tissue (not recorded which). The chain joins TRBV20-1 to TRBJ2-5, with D possibly being TRBD2 (5 bases). CDR3 sequence reads: CSARDQAVGETQYF. In nucleotides, the CDR3 is TGCAGTGCTAGAGATCAAGCGGTGGGGGAGACCCAGTACTTC.